This record covers a single T cell receptor beta chain. The cohort comprised adults aged about 18 to 89 years residing in about two dozen US areas. Participants' own reports of clinical history determined their cohort assignment. Per the study methods: Counts of nucleated cells, estimated from reference gene primer amplification, were obtained. Here immunoSEQ multiplex PCR was the method, and the copy in TCRdb shows in-frame clones only, minus some. V and J calls and clone size are copied from that table; D and trimming were computed from the DNA. The sample lists a few hundred thousand clones; 70% to 90% were seen once. CDR3 length equals 15 residues. V dropped 7 bases and J dropped 6; count of bases not matched to a gene: 8. From germline, CDR1 is LNHDA and CDR2 SQIVND (reference sequence). The data derive from a study of blood T cell repertoires in COVID-19.

Sequencing was done on a sample of PBMCs or T cells enriched from blood (not recorded which). The clonotype was recovered from a man aged 30 to 45 who had recovered from COVID-19. This rearrangement joins TRBV19 to TRBJ1-3, with 11 nucleotides matching TRBD1. As DNA, the CDR3 is TGTGCCAGTATTCGGACAGGGGGCGAGACAAACACCATATATTTT. Its translation: CASIRTGGETNTIYF.